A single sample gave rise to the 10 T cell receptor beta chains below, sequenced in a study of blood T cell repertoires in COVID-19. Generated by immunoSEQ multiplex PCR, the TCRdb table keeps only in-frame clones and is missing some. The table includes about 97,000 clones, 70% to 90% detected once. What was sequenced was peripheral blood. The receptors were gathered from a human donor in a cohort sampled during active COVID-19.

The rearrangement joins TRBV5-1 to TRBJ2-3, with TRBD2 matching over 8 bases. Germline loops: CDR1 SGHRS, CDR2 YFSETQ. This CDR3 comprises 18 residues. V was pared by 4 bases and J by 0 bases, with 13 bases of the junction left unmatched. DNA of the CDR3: TGCGCCAGCAGCCCGGGGGGGACTAGTAGATCTAGCACAGATACGCAGTATTTT. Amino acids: CASSPGGTSRSSTDTQYF.

CDR3 amino acids: CASSLGPSLGARTQYF. CDR3 DNA: TGCGCCAGCAGCTTGGGCCCGTCGCTGGGGGCGCGGACCCAGTACTTC. V usage is TRBV5-1 and J usage is TRBJ2-5; tentatively, D is TRBD1 (6 bases). Germline CDR1 SGHRS, CDR2 YFSETQ. Trimming cost V 0 bases and J 7 bases, with 19 bases left between them. This CDR3 contains 16 residues.

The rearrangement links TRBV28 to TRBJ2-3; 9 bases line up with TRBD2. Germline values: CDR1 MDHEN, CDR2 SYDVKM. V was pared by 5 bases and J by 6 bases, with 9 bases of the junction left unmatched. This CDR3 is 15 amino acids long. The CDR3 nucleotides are TGTGCCAGCAGTCTACCGGGACTAGCTAGGGATACGCAGTATTTT. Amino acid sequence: CASSLPGLARDTQYF.

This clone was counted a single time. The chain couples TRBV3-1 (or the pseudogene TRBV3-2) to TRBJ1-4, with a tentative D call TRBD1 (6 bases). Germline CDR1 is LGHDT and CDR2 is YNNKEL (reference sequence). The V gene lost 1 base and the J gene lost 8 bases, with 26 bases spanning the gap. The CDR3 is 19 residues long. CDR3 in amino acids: CASSQALARDRSFPEKLFF. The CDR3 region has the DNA TGTGCCAGCAGCCAAGCCCTAGCCCGAGACAGGTCCTTTCCCGAAAAACTGTTTTTT.

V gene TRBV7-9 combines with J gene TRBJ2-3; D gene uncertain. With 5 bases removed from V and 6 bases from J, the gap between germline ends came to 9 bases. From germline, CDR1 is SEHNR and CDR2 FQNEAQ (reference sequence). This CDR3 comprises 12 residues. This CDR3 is CASSPVVDTQYF. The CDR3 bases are TGTGCCAGCAGCCCAGTGGTGGATACGCAGTATTTT.

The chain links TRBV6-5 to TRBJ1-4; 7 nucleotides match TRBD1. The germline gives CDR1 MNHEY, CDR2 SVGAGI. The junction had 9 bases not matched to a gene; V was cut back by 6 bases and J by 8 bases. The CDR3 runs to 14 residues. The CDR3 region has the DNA TGTGCCAGCAGGTCAGACAGGGTTTTCGAAAAACTGTTTTTT. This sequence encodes CASRSDRVFEKLFF.

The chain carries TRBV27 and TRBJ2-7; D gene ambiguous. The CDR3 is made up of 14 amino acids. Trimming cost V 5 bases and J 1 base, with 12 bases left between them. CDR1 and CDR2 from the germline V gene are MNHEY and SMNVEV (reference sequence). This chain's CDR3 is CASSLTVLSYEQYF. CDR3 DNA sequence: TGTGCCAGCAGTCTAACGGTTTTGTCCTACGAGCAGTACTTC.

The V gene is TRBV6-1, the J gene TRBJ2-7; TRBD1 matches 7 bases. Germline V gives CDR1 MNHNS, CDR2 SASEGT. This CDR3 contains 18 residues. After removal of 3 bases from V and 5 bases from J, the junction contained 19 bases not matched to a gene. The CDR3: CASSDFSRTGSFHNEQYF. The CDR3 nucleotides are TGTGCCAGCAGTGATTTCTCTCGGACAGGTAGCTTTCATAACGAGCAGTACTTC.

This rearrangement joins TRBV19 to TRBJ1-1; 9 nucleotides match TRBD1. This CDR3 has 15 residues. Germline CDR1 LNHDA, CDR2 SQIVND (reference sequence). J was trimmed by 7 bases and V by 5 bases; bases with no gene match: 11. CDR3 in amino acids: CASSFTTGGGSEAFF. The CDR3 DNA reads TGTGCCAGTAGTTTCACTACAGGGGGCGGTAGTGAAGCTTTCTTT.

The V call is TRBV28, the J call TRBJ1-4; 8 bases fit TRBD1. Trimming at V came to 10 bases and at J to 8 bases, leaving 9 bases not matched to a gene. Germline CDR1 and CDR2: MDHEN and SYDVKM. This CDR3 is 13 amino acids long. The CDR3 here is CAIQTGTGEKLFF. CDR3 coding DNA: TGTGCCATACAAACCGGGACAGGCGAAAAACTGTTTTTT. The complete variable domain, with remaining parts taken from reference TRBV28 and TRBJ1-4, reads DVKVTQSSRYLVKRTGEKVFLECVQDMDHENMFWYRQDPGLGLRLIYFSYDVKMKEKGDIPEGYSVSREKKERFSLILESASTNQTSMYLCAIQTGTGEKLFFGSGTQLSVL.